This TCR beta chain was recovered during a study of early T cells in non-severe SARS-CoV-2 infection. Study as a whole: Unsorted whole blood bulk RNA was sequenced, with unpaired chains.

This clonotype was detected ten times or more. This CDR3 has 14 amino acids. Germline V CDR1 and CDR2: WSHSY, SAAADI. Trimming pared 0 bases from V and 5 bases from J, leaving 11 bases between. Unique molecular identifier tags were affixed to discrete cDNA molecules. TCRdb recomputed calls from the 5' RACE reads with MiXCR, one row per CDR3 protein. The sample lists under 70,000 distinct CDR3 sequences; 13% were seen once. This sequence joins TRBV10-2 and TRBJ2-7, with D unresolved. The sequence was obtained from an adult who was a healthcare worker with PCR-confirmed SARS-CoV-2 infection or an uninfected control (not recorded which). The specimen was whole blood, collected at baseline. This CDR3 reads CASSESRSTNEQYF. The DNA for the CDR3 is TGCGCCAGCAGTGAGTCGCGGAGTACCAACGAGCAGTACTTC.